The source of this T cell receptor (beta chain) is a study of CD8+ T cells in alopecia areata. V lost 0 bases and J 3 bases, leaving 11 bases between the germline ends. Looked up from germline, CDR1 is SGHRS and CDR2 is YFSETQ. The CDR3 is made up of 15 amino acids. RNA extraction was followed by reverse transcription into cDNA, which acted as the sequencing template. Sequenced by immunoSEQ multiplex PCR; TCRdb stores in-frame clones only, minus some. The sample has a few hundred thousand clones, 60% seen once; the top ten hold more than 0.85%. Stated treatment: oral pan-JAK inhibitor, 5-10 mg twice daily.

The source of this sequence is a human donor with alopecia areata. Material: CD4+ T cells sorted from blood, obtained at roughly week 52, from a patient treated with tofacitinib. V usage is TRBV5-1 and J usage is TRBJ2-3; possible D gene TRBD2, 5 bases. The CDR3 reads CASSLGGLGTDTQYF. CDR3 coding DNA: TGCGCCAGCAGCTTGGGAGGGCTAGGAACAGATACGCAGTATTTT. The whole variable domain, filled in from reference TRBV5-1 and TRBJ2-3, reads KAGVTQTPRYLIKTRGQQVTLSCSPISGHRSVSWYQQTPGQGLQFLFEYFSETQRNKGNFPGRFSGRQFSNSRSEMNVSTLELGDSALYLCASSLGGLGTDTQYFGPGTRLTVL.